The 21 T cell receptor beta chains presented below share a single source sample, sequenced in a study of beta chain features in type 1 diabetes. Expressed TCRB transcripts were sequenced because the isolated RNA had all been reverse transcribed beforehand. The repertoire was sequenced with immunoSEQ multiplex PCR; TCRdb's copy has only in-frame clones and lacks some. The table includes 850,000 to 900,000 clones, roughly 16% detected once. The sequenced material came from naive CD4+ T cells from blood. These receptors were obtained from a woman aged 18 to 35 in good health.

CDR3 nucleotide sequence: TGTGCCAGCAGCTCGGTACTAGCGGCCTCCTACGAGCAGTACTTC. This translates into CASSSVLAASYEQYF. The chain is built from TRBV7-2 and TRBJ2-7, with 8 bases matching TRBD2. CDR3 length equals 15 residues. The V gene end was trimmed by 4 bases and the J gene end by 0 bases; junction bases not matched to a gene: 5. Germline V CDR1 and CDR2: SGHTA, FQGNSA.

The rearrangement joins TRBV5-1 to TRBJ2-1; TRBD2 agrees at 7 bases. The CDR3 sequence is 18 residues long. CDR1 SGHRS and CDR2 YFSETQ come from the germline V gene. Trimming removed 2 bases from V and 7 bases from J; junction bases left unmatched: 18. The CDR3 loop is CASSLNSRVGGSTNEQFF. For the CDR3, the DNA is TGCGCCAGCAGCTTAAATTCCCGGGTCGGCGGGAGTACGAATGAGCAGTTCTTC. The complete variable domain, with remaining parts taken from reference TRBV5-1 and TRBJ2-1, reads KAGVTQTPRYLIKTRGQQVTLSCSPISGHRSVSWYQQTPGQGLQFLFEYFSETQRNKGNFPGRFSGRQFSNSRSEMNVSTLELGDSALYLCASSLNSRVGGSTNEQFFGPGTRLTVL.

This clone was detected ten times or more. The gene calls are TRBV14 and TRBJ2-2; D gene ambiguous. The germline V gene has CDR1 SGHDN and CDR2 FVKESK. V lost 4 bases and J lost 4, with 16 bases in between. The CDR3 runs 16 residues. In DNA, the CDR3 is TGTGCCAGCAGCCCTTATCTTATCGCTACCACCGGGGAGCTGTTTTTT. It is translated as CASSPYLIATTGELFF.

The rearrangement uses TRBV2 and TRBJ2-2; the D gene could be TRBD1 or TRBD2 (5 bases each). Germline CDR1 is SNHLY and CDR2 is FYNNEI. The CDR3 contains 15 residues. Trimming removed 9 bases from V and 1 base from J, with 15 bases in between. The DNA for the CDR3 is TGTGCCAGAACCAAGGGACGGATGAACACCGGGGAGCTGTTTTTT. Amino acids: CARTKGRMNTGELFF.

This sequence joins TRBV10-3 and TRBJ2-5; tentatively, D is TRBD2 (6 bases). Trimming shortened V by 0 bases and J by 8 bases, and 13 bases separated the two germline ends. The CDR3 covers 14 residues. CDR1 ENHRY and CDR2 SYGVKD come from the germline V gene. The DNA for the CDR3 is TGTGCCATCAGTGAGTCTGGGGAGCGGGTTACCCAGTACTTC. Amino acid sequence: CAISESGERVTQYF.

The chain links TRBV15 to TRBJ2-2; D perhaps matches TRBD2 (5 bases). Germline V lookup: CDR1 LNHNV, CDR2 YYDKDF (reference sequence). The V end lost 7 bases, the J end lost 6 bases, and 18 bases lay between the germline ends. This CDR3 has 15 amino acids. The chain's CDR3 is CATNEGPQRAGELFF. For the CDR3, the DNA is TGTGCCACCAATGAGGGCCCCCAGAGGGCCGGGGAGCTGTTTTTT.

In nucleotides, the CDR3 is TGTGCCAGCAGTTCGTCTACAATCAATACGCAGTATTTT. It specifies CASSSSTINTQYF. The rearrangement links TRBV28 to TRBJ2-3; the D is unclear. CDR1 and CDR2 (germline): MDHEN, SYDVKM. This CDR3 comprises 13 residues. V lost 4 bases to trimming and J lost 7 bases, with 12 bases between them.

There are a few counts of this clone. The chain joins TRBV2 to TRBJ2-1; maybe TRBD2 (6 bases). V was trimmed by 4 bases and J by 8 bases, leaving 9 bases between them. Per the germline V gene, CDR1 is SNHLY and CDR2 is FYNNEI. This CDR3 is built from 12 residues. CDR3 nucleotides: TGTGCCAGCAGTGCGGGGGACCATGAGCAGTTCTTC. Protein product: CASSAGDHEQFF. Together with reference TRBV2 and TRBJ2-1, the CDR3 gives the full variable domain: EPEVTQTPSHQVTQMGQEVILRCVPISNHLYFYWYRQILGQKVEFLVSFYNNEISEKSEIFDDQFSVERPDGSNFTLKIRSTKLEDSAMYFCASSAGDHEQFFGPGTRLTVL.

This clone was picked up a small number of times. The CDR3 region has the DNA TGCACCAGCAGCCACCACTCTAGCGAGACGGACACCGGGGAGCTGTTTTTT. Translated, it gives CTSSHHSSETDTGELFF. The chain is built from TRBV1 and TRBJ2-2; the table gives TRBD2 as D, unverified against the DNA. TRBV1 is reported as a pseudogene. This CDR3 is built from 17 residues.

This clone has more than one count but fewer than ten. CDR3 bases: TGTGCCAGCAATCCAGGGAGTGGTAACTATGGCTACACCTTC. Its translation: CASNPGSGNYGYTF. V and J are TRBV6-5 and TRBJ1-2; D is possibly TRBD1 (5 bases). Germline V gene data show CDR1 as MNHEY and CDR2 as SVGAGI. This CDR3 region has 14 residues. V was trimmed by 7 bases and J by 1 base, leaving 13 bases between them.

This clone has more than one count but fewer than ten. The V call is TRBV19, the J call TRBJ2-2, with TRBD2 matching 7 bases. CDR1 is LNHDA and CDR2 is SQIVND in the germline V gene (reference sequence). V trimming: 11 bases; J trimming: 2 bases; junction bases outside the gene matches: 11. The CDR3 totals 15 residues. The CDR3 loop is CAGARTSDNTGELFF. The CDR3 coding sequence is TGTGCCGGAGCCCGCACTAGCGACAACACCGGGGAGCTGTTTTTT.

CDR3 in DNA: TGTGCCAGCAGCTTTGGGGGCCGGAACACTGAAGCTTTCTTT. Protein product: CASSFGGRNTEAFF. The chain recombines TRBV11-2 with TRBJ1-1, with a possible D match to TRBD1 (6 bases). Germline values: CDR1 SGHAT, CDR2 FQNNGV. The CDR3 sequence is 14 residues long. The V end lost 3 bases, the J end lost 1 base, and 9 bases lay between the germline ends. Full variable domain (outside the CDR3, taken from reference TRBV11-2 and TRBJ1-1): EAGVAQSPRYKIIEKRQSVAFWCNPISGHATLYWYQQILGQGPKLLIQFQNNGVVDDSQLPKDRFSAERLKGVDSTLKIQPAKLEDSAVYLCASSFGGRNTEAFFGQGTRLTVV.

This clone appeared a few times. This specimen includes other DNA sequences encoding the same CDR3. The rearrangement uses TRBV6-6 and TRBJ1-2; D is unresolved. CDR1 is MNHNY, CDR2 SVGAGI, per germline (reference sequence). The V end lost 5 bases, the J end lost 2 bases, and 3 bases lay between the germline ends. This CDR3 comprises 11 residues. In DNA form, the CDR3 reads TGTGCCAGCAGTGGAAACTATGGCTACACCTTC. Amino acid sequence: CASSGNYGYTF.

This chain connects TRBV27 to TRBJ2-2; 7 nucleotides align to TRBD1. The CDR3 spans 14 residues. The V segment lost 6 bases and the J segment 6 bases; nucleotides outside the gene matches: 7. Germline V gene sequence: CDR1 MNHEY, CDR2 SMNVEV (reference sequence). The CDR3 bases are TGTGCCAGCAGAACAGGGGTTGTTTCCGGGGAGCTGTTTTTT. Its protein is CASRTGVVSGELFF.

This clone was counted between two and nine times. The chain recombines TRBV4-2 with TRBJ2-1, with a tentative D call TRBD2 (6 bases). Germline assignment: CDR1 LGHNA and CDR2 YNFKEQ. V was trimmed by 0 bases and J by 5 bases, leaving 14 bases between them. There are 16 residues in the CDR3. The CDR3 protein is CASSQDWLAINNEQFF. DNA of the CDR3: TGTGCCAGCAGCCAAGATTGGCTAGCGATTAACAATGAGCAGTTCTTC.

CDR3 amino acids: CASRAGQGGETQYF. Written as DNA, the CDR3 is TGTGCCAGCAGAGCGGGACAGGGAGGAGAGACCCAGTACTTC. The chain has TRBV2 and TRBJ2-5; the match to TRBD1 covers 9 bases. The CDR3 runs 14 residues. In germline, CDR1 is SNHLY, CDR2 FYNNEI. V lost 6 bases to trimming and J lost 4 bases; unmatched junction nucleotides: 6.

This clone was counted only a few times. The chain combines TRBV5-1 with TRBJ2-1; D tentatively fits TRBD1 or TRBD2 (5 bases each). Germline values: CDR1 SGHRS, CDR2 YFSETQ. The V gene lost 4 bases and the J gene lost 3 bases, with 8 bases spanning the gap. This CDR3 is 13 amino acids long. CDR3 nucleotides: TGCGCCAGCAGCAGAGGGGACTACAATGAGCAGTTCTTC. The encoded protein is CASSRGDYNEQFF. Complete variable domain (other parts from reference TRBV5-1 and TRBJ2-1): KAGVTQTPRYLIKTRGQQVTLSCSPISGHRSVSWYQQTPGQGLQFLFEYFSETQRNKGNFPGRFSGRQFSNSRSEMNVSTLELGDSALYLCASSRGDYNEQFFGPGTRLTVL.

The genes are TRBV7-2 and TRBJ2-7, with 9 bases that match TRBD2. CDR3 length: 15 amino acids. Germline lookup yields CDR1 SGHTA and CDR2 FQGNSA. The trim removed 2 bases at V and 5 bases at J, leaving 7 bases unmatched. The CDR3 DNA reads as TGTGCCAGCAGCTTACAAGCGGGAGGAGGCGACGAGCAGTACTTC. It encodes CASSLQAGGGDEQYF.

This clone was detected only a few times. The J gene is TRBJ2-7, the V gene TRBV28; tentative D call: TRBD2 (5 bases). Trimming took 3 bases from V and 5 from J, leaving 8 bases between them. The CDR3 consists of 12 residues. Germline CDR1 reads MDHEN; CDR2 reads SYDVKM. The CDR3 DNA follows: TGTGCCAGCAGTTTGCGGGTTAACGAGCAGTACTTC. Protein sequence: CASSLRVNEQYF.

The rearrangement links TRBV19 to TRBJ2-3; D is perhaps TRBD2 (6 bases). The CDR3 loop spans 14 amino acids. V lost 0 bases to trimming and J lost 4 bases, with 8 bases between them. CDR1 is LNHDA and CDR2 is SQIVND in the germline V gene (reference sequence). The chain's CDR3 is CASSIDGRPDTQYF. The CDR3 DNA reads TGTGCCAGTAGTATAGACGGGAGACCAGATACGCAGTATTTT.

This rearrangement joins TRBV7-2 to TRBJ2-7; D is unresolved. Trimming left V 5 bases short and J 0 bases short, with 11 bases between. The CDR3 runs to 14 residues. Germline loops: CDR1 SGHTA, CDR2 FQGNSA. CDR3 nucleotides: TGTGCCAGCAGCCGAGTAGGAAGCTCCTACGAGCAGTACTTC. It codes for CASSRVGSSYEQYF.